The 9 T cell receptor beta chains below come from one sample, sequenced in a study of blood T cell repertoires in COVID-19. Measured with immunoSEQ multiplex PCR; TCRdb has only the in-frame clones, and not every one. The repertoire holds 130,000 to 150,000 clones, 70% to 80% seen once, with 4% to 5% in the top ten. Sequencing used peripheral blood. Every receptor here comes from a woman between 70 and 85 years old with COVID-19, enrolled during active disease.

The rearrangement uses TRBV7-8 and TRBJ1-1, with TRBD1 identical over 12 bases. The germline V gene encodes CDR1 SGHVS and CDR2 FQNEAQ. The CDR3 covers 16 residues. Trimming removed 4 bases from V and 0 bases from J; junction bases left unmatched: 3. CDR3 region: CASSSGTGGLNTEAFF. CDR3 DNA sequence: TGTGCCAGCAGCTCCGGGACAGGGGGCCTGAACACTGAAGCTTTCTTT.

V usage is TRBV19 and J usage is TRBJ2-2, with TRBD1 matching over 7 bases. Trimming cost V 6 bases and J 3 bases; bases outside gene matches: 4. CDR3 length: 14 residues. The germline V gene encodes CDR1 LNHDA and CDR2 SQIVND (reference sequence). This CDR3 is CASSLDRDTGELFF. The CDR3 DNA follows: TGTGCCAGTAGCCTTGACAGGGACACCGGGGAGCTGTTTTTT.

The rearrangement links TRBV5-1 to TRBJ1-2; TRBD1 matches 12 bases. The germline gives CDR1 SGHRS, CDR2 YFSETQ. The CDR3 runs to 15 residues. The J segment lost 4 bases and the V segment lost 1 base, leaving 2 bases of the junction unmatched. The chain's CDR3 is CASSLRGQGAYGYTF. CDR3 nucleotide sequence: TGCGCCAGCAGCTTGAGGGGACAGGGGGCCTATGGCTACACCTTC.

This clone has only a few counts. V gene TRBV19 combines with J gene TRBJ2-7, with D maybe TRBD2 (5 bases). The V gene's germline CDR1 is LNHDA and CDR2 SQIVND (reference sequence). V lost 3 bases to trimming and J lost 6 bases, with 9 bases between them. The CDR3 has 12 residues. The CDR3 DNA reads TGTGCCAGTAGTATCTACGCGGGCGAGCAGTACTTC. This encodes CASSIYAGEQYF.

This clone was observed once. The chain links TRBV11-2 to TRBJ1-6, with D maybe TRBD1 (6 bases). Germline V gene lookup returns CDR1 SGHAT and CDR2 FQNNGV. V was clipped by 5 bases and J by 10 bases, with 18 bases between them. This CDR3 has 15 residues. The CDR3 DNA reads TGTGCCAGCAGCCCCTCGGGACATTTAACATCACCCCTCCACTTT. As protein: CASSPSGHLTSPLHF.

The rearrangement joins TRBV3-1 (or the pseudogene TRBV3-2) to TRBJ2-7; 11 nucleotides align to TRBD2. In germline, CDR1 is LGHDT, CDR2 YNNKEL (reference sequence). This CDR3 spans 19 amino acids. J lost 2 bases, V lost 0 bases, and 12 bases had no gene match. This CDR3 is CASSQDVEVSGGAPYEQYF. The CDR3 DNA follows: TGTGCCAGCAGCCAAGATGTGGAGGTTAGCGGGGGGGCTCCCTACGAGCAGTACTTC.

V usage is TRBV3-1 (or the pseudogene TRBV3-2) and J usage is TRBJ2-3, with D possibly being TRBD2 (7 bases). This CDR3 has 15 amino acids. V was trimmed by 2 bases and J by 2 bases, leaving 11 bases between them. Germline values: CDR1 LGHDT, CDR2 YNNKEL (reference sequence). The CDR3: CASSQRGGYTDTQYF. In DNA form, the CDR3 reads TGTGCCAGCAGCCAAAGGGGGGGATACACAGATACGCAGTATTTT.

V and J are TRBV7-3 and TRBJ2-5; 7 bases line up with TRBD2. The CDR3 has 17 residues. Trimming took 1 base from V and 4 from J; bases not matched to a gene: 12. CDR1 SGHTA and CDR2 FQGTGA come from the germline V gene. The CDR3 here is CASSLKGGGTALETQYF. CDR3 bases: TGTGCCAGCAGCTTAAAGGGCGGGGGAACCGCACTAGAGACCCAGTACTTC.

CDR3 in DNA: TGCGCCAGCAGGGGGAGAGCGGGGCTCAACACCGGGGAGCTGTTTTTT. Translating gives CASRGRAGLNTGELFF. V is TRBV10-2 and J is TRBJ2-2; 7 positions match TRBD2. The trim removed 6 bases at V and 2 bases at J, leaving 9 bases unmatched. From germline, CDR1 is WSHSY and CDR2 SAAADI. CDR3 size: 16 residues.